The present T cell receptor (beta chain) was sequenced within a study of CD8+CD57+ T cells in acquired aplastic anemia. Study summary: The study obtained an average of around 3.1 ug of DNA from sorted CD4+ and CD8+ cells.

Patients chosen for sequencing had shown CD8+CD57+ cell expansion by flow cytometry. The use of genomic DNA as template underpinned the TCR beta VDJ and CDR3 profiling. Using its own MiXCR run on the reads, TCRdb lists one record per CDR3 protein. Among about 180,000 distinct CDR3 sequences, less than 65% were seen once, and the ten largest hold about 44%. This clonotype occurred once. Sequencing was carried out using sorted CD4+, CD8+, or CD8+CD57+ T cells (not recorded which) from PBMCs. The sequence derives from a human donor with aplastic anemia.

The CDR3 reads CASRLSAGELFF. The CDR3 DNA reads as TGTGCCAGCAGGTTGTCGGCCGGGGAGCTGTTTTTT. V usage is TRBV11-2 and J usage is TRBJ2-2; D uncertain. The CDR3 is made up of 12 amino acids. V gave up 6 bases and J gave up 6 bases, with 8 bases separating them. Germline CDR1 is SGHAT and CDR2 is FQNNGV. The full variable domain, completed using reference TRBV11-2 and TRBJ2-2, is EAGVAQSPRYKIIEKRQSVAFWCNPISGHATLYWYQQILGQGPKLLIQFQNNGVVDDSQLPKDRFSAERLKGVDSTLKIQPAKLEDSAVYLCASRLSAGELFFGEGSRLTVL.